This TCR beta chain was retrieved from a study of blood T cell repertoires in COVID-19 (dated by TCRdb to the early 2020s). Notes on the research overall: Samples covering the acute and convalescent phases of COVID-19 were provided by collaborators in the United States, Italy and Spain. The samples were drawn from two sources: the first 160 participants of the ongoing ImmuneRACE study, and approximately 1,300 subjects contributed by 6 global collaborators. The material from the prospective study consisted of cDNA or gDNA derived from T cells, B-cell-depleted T cells, or PBMCs. Deeply sampled blood TCRbeta repertoires from subjects exposed to, actively infected with, or recovered from COVID-19 were included in the dataset. Sample metadata almost always included a de-identified subject ID, COVID-19 status, age in years and sex. The repertoires were released in a freely available public database intended as a resource for research on the immune response to SARS-CoV-2. Where HLA class I and class II types were available, the types were taken from metadata supplied by the sample provider, not from assay-based typing.

TCRbeta CDR3 regions were amplified from genomic DNA by means of the immunoSEQ Assay, a bias-controlled multiplex PCR. Regarding the original processing steps: The number of nucleated cells in each sample was estimated from the amplification of reference gene primers within the assay. To quantify the absolute abundance of each unique TCRbeta CDR3 rearrangement, sequence reads were collapsed and filtered. For each sample, productive Simpson clonality was calculated as the square root of Simpson's diversity index over productive rearrangements. The table comes from immuneACCESS by way of TCRdb, which keeps in-frame sequences with V and J called. Part of the clones is missing from these tables; in studies checked, under half for an unresolved V gene and the rest for unknown reasons. V, J and clone size are those of that table, while D and trimming were read from the DNA. The sample records 100,000 to 150,000 clones, roughly 85% of which are singletons. Roughly 3% of the sample is held by the ten biggest clonotypes.

Including the terminal cysteine and phenylalanine, the CDR3 comprises 15 residues. CDR3 DNA only is kept here, 45 bases in frame from base 1. Sequences SGHTA (CDR1) and FQGNSA (CDR2) are obtained from the germline V gene. The V end loses 1 base and the J end loses 1 base, and a stretch of 9 bases separates them. Of note for this clone: Its target antigen remains unknown. Base qualities are not recorded, but no much larger clone differs from it by a single base.

The full study reports these points: Clinical and demographic metadata were provided uncurated, with the amount varying by source and participant.

At one collaborating source in Seattle, patients were enrolled during active infection and were followed longitudinally through the course of disease. Each collaborating institution followed its own protocols to collect whole blood in K2EDTA tubes. Collaborator samples were shipped for TCRbeta analysis as frozen whole blood, isolated PBMCs, or DNA extracted from either sample type. The TCR originated in a woman older than 75 with COVID-19, enrolled during active disease. Sequenced input: peripheral blood. The rearrangement combines TRBV7-2 with TRBJ2-3; the D gene is perhaps TRBD2, from 5 matching bases. The CDR3 in this case is CASSLERARTDTQYF. The nucleotide sequence reads as follows: TGTGCCAGCAGCTTAGAGAGGGCCCGCACAGATACGCAGTATTTT.